This T cell receptor (beta chain) is drawn from a study of cytomegalovirus exposure and HLA in healthy donors. Study results and limitations: In a later analysis, several top co-occurrence clusters appeared linked to parvovirus B19, influenza, CMV and Epstein-Barr virus.

The donors were healthy bone marrow donors. The PCR contained 60 Vbeta and 13 Jbeta primers. The protocol was immunoSEQ multiplex PCR, while the TCRdb copy is restricted to in-frame clones and leaves out a portion. The sample contains 85,000 to 120,000 clones, approximately 82% of which appear only once. The germline CDR1 and CDR2 sequences are LNHDA and SQIVND (reference sequence). The CDR3 consists of 14 residues. V lost 7 bases, J lost 4 bases, and 16 bases lay in between. Notes on this clone: The target antigen is unknown.

The TCR sequence derives from a man aged 40-55 years in good health and CMV-seronegative. The specimen sequenced was PBMCs. This chain connects TRBV19 to TRBJ1-2; tentative D call: TRBD1 (5 bases). This CDR3 is CASKRDGGTYGYTF. The CDR3 bases are TGTGCCAGTAAAAGGGACGGGGGGACCTATGGCTACACCTTC.